The 7 T cell receptor beta chains below all came from one sample that was sequenced in a study of blood T cell repertoires in COVID-19. TCRdb's copy holds only in-frame clones and misses some; the assay was immunoSEQ multiplex PCR. The top ten hold 4.3% of the sample, which has more than 110,000 clones, more than 80% seen once. Sequencing input: PBMCs or T cells enriched from blood (not recorded which). Every receptor here comes from a man aged 45-65 years who had recovered from COVID-19.

The chain links TRBV14 to TRBJ1-6, with D perhaps TRBD1 (6 bases). Deletions cut 1 base from V and 10 bases from J, with 11 bases between. Germline V gene sequence: CDR1 SGHDN, CDR2 FVKESK. The CDR3 is 14 residues long. DNA of the CDR3: TGTGCCAGCAGCCAAGCGGACAGTCTATCACCCCTCCACTTT. It translates to CASSQADSLSPLHF.

This clone was seen only a few times. The V and J genes are TRBV19 and TRBJ2-2, with D perhaps matching TRBD2 (5 bases). V lost 7 bases to trimming and J lost 3 bases, with 15 bases between them. The germline gives CDR1 LNHDA, CDR2 SQIVND (reference sequence). This CDR3 has 15 amino acids. DNA for the CDR3: TGTGCCAGTAACCCGGACTTTAGTTACACCGGGGAGCTGTTTTTT. Translated, it gives CASNPDFSYTGELFF. Using reference TRBV19 and TRBJ2-2 for the parts outside the CDR3, the full variable domain is DGGITQSPKYLFRKEGQNVTLSCEQNLNHDAMYWYRQDPGQGLRLIYYSQIVNDFQKGDIAEGYSVSREKKESFPLTVTSAQKNPTAFYLCASNPDFSYTGELFFGEGSRLTVL.

The rearrangement uses TRBV27 and TRBJ2-1; D call uncertain. The CDR3 contains 14 residues. The germline V gene has CDR1 MNHEY and CDR2 SMNVEV (reference sequence). The ends were cut back, 0 bases at V and 8 bases at J, with 11 bases in the middle. The CDR3 loop reads CASSLSVAVYEQFF. In DNA, the CDR3 is TGTGCCAGCAGTTTATCTGTTGCAGTCTATGAGCAGTTCTTC.

A few counts support this clone. The gene calls are TRBV18 and TRBJ1-1; D remains unclear. The CDR3 spans 16 residues. Trimming removed 0 bases at V and 1 base at J, with 12 bases between. CDR1 and CDR2 from the germline V gene are KGHSH and LQKENI. CDR3 DNA sequence: TGTGCCAGCTCACCACCGTCTCGGCGGCAGAACACTGAAGCTTTCTTT. Translating it yields CASSPPSRRQNTEAFF.

The chain joins TRBV18 to TRBJ1-2, with 7 bases identical to TRBD1. The CDR3 runs to 13 residues. Germline V gives CDR1 KGHSH, CDR2 LQKENI. The V segment lost 4 bases and the J segment 5 bases; nucleotides outside the gene matches: 4. The CDR3 loop reads CASSQGAVYGYTF. CDR3 sequence (DNA): TGTGCCAGCTCACAGGGGGCAGTTTATGGCTACACCTTC.

This CDR3 is CASSLVLAGGYNEQFF. In DNA, the CDR3 is TGTGCCAGCAGTTTAGTGTTAGCGGGAGGGTACAATGAGCAGTTCTTC. The chain links TRBV27 to TRBJ2-1; 11 nucleotides match TRBD2. The CDR3 consists of 16 residues. Germline CDR1 MNHEY, CDR2 SMNVEV (reference sequence). Trimming cost V 2 bases and J 4 bases; bases outside gene matches: 4.

The J gene is TRBJ1-1, the V gene TRBV4-1; tentative D call: TRBD1 (5 bases). Germline loops: CDR1 MGHRA, CDR2 YSYEKL. The CDR3 is 15 amino acids. V lost 1 base, J lost 8 bases, and 17 bases lay in between. CDR3 protein: CASSQGTGGVREAFF. In DNA, the CDR3 is TGCGCCAGCAGCCAAGGGACCGGGGGGGTCCGCGAAGCTTTCTTT.